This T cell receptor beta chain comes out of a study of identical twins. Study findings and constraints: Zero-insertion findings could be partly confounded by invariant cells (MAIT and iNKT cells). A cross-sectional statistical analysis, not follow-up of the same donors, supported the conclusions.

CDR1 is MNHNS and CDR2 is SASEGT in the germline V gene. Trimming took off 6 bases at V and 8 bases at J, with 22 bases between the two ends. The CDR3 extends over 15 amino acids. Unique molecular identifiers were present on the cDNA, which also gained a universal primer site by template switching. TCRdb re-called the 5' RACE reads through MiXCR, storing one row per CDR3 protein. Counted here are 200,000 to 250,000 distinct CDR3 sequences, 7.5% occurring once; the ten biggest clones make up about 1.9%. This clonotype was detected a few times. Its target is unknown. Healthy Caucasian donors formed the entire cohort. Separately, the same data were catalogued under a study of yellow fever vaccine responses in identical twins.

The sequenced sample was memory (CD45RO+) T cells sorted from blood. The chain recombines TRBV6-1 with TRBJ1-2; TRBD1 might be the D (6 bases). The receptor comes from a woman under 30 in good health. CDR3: CASRVPGQGGGGYTF. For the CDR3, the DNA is TGTGCCAGCAGAGTACCGGGACAAGGGGGAGGAGGCTACACCTTC.